This T cell receptor beta chain is from a study of blood T cell repertoires in COVID-19. Study-level information: Researchers got acute and convalescent COVID-19 samples from the United States, Italy and Spain. In each case, the material was cDNA or gDNA derived from T cells, B-cell-depleted T cells, or PBMCs.

A few counts support this clone. In the authors' methods: It was from reference gene primer amplification that nucleated cell counts were estimated. The method was immunoSEQ multiplex PCR; TCRdb's version includes in-frame clones alone and lacks a portion of them. The V and J calls and the clone size are those of that table, but D and trimming were determined from the DNA. The sample holds 90,000 to 100,000 clones; 86% are singletons and the top ten take 1.5% to 2%. J gave up 0 bases and V 0 bases, and 4 bases lay outside the gene matches. Per germline, CDR1 SGHAT and CDR2 FQNNGV. There are 17 residues in the CDR3.

The sequence was collected from an elderly man with acute or convalescent COVID-19. The material sequenced was peripheral blood. The V gene is TRBV11-2, the J gene TRBJ2-3; 9 bases are shared with TRBD2. Here the CDR3 reads CASSLEGGRASTDTQYF. CDR3 nucleotide sequence: TGTGCCAGCAGCTTAGAGGGCGGGAGGGCTAGCACAGATACGCAGTATTTT.